The 4 T cell receptor beta chains presented below share a single source sample, sequenced in a study of control samples from healthy donors and cancer patients. The protocol was immunoSEQ multiplex PCR, while the TCRdb copy is restricted to in-frame clones and leaves out a portion. The sample contains some 74,000 clones, about 95% of which appear only once. Specimen: blood. The origin of the receptors is a woman aged 30 to 39 in good health.

The CDR3 reads CASSLAPLISSNQPQHF. The CDR3 DNA is TGCGCCAGCAGCTTGGCTCCCTTGATCTCAAGCAATCAGCCCCAGCATTTT. The chain uses TRBV5-1 and TRBJ1-5; D remains unclear. The V end was cut by 0 bases, the J end by 1 base, with 14 bases between. In germline, CDR1 is SGHRS, CDR2 YFSETQ. The CDR3 sequence is 17 residues long.

The chain links TRBV7-9 to TRBJ2-3; TRBD2 is a possible D gene (7 bases). V shed 2 bases and J shed 8 bases, with 14 bases lying between them. The CDR3 spans 14 residues. In germline, CDR1 is SEHNR, CDR2 FQNEAQ (reference sequence). The CDR3 DNA sequence: TGTGCCAGCAGCTTAAGGGGGTCTAGCGGTACGCAGTATTTT. Translating it yields CASSLRGSSGTQYF.

The chain carries TRBV25-1 and TRBJ2-1; D tentatively reads TRBD1 or TRBD2 (5 bases each). Germline loops: CDR1 MGHDK, CDR2 SYGVNS. V lost 3 bases and J 4 bases, leaving 16 bases between the germline ends. The length of the CDR3 is 16 residues. CDR3 loop: CASSDPMGDRYNEQFF. The CDR3 DNA reads TGTGCCAGCAGTGACCCAATGGGGGATCGGTACAATGAGCAGTTCTTC.

V usage is TRBV2 and J usage is TRBJ1-1, with 7 bases aligning to TRBD1. The CDR3 covers 13 residues. The V and J ends lost 5 bases and 3 bases, in that order; junction bases with no gene match: 3. CDR1 and CDR2 from the germline V gene are SNHLY and FYNNEI. CDR3 loop: CASSSQGHTEAFF. The DNA for the CDR3 is TGTGCCAGCAGTTCACAGGGGCACACTGAAGCTTTCTTT. Full variable domain (missing parts from reference TRBV2 and TRBJ1-1): EPEVTQTPSHQVTQMGQEVILRCVPISNHLYFYWYRQILGQKVEFLVSFYNNEISEKSEIFDDQFSVERPDGSNFTLKIRSTKLEDSAMYFCASSSQGHTEAFFGQGTRLTVV.